Listed here are 11 T cell receptor beta chains from one sample, sequenced in a study of cytomegalovirus exposure and HLA in healthy donors (dated by TCRdb to 2017 to 2019). The library was obtained by the immunoSEQ multiplex PCR assay. Imported from immuneACCESS, the table was reduced by TCRdb to in-frame sequences with V and J called. These copies leave out some clones; in studies compared against another copy, an unresolved V gene accounts for under half, and the cause of the remainder is not known. For this sample the table gives roughly 150,000 clones, of which over 90% were detected only once. In total, the top ten clones hold approximately 1.8% of the sample. Sample: PBMCs. These receptor sequences come from a man younger than 30 in good health and CMV-seropositive.

This clone appeared a single time. The gene calls are TRBV30 and TRBJ1-2, with TRBD1 matching over 9 bases. The CDR3 contains 12 residues. The V gene's germline CDR1 is GTSNPN and CDR2 SVGIG (reference sequence). Trimming removed 1 base from V and 7 bases from J; junction bases left unmatched: 1. As DNA, the CDR3 is TGTGCCTGGAGTGGACAGGGGGGTGGCTACACCTTC. As protein: CAWSGQGGGYTF.

The rearrangement links TRBV5-1 to TRBJ1-2; 7 nucleotides agree with TRBD1. This CDR3 is built from 13 residues. In germline, CDR1 is SGHRS, CDR2 YFSETQ. With 2 bases clipped from V and 4 bases from J, the junction kept 2 bases outside the gene matches. The CDR3 sequence is CASSFRDSYGYTF. The CDR3 nucleotides read TGCGCCAGCAGCTTCCGGGACAGCTATGGCTACACCTTC.

The genes are TRBV19 and TRBJ2-7; 8 positions agree with TRBD2. The CDR3 is 16 residues long. Germline CDR1 reads LNHDA; CDR2 reads SQIVND (reference sequence). V shed 5 bases, J shed 2 bases, and the junction held 11 bases outside the gene matches. CDR3 DNA sequence: TGTGCCAGTAGTGACCCCAAGGGACTAGGGGCCTACGAGCAGTACTTC. This sequence encodes CASSDPKGLGAYEQYF.

The V gene is TRBV18, the J gene TRBJ2-7; D might be TRBD1 (6 bases). CDR1 is KGHSH, CDR2 LQKENI, per germline. CDR3 length: 15 amino acids. The V and J ends lost 3 bases and 2 bases respectively, with 14 bases between them. Here the CDR3 reads CASSPDGTPAYEQYF. CDR3 sequence (DNA): TGTGCCAGCTCACCCGACGGGACACCCGCCTACGAGCAGTACTTC.

The rearrangement uses TRBV25-1 and TRBJ1-2, with D unresolved. V was cut by 3 bases and J by 0 bases, with 11 bases left in between. There are 15 residues in the CDR3. The germline gives CDR1 MGHDK, CDR2 SYGVNS. This CDR3 is CASSESGSSNYGYTF. In DNA, the CDR3 is TGTGCCAGCAGTGAGAGCGGCAGCTCTAACTATGGCTACACCTTC.

This clone turned up a few times. The chain combines TRBV11-2 with TRBJ2-7, with 8 bases identical to TRBD1. Germline V gene data show CDR1 as SGHAT and CDR2 as FQNNGV. The CDR3 runs to 16 residues. With V trimmed by 0 bases and J by 3 bases, 7 bases remained unmatched. CDR3 in DNA: TGTGCCAGCAGCTTAGATCCTGCCGGACAGGGCTACGAGCAGTACTTC. This encodes CASSLDPAGQGYEQYF.

CDR3 protein: CASSLGGVYNEQFF. The CDR3 region has the DNA TGTGCCAGCAGCTTGGGCGGGGTCTACAATGAGCAGTTCTTC. This sequence joins TRBV5-8 and TRBJ2-1; maybe TRBD2 (6 bases). Germline assignment: CDR1 SGHTS and CDR2 YDEGEE. The V and J ends lost 0 bases and 3 bases respectively, with 7 bases between them. The CDR3 spans 14 residues.

The chain combines TRBV19 with TRBJ1-1; D is uncertain. V was shortened by 1 base and J by 4 bases, with 10 bases between the two germline ends. This CDR3 is built from 14 residues. Germline V gives CDR1 LNHDA, CDR2 SQIVND (reference sequence). The DNA of the CDR3 is TGTGCCAGTAGTATAGGCGGCCCCCCCACTGAAGCTTTCTTT. This translates into CASSIGGPPTEAFF.

The genes are TRBV5-1 and TRBJ2-2; 11 bases align to TRBD2. CDR3 length: 17 amino acids. Losses at the gene ends were 0 bases for V and 3 bases for J; bases not matched to a gene: 4. CDR1 and CDR2 from the germline V gene are SGHRS and YFSETQ. The DNA of the CDR3 is TGCGCCAGCAGCTTGGTACTAGCGGGAGCCCACACCGGGGAGCTGTTTTTT. Encoded protein: CASSLVLAGAHTGELFF.

The chain recombines TRBV6-5 with TRBJ2-4; D is ambiguous. Trimming cost V 0 bases and J 2 bases, with 8 bases left between them. Germline assignment: CDR1 MNHEY and CDR2 SVGAGI. The CDR3 is 15 residues long. Here the CDR3 reads CASSYSYKTKNIQYF. CDR3 coding DNA: TGTGCCAGCAGTTACTCGTACAAGACCAAAAACATTCAGTACTTC.

Regarding this clone: In the same sample, other DNA sequences code for this CDR3. The chain employs TRBV28 and TRBJ2-7; D is unclear. CDR1 and CDR2 from the germline V gene are MDHEN and SYDVKM. The CDR3 is 11 residues long. V was clipped by 6 bases and J by 4 bases, with 7 bases between them. This CDR3 reads CASSRLYEQYF. In nucleotides, the CDR3 is TGTGCCAGCAGCAGGTTGTACGAGCAGTACTTC.